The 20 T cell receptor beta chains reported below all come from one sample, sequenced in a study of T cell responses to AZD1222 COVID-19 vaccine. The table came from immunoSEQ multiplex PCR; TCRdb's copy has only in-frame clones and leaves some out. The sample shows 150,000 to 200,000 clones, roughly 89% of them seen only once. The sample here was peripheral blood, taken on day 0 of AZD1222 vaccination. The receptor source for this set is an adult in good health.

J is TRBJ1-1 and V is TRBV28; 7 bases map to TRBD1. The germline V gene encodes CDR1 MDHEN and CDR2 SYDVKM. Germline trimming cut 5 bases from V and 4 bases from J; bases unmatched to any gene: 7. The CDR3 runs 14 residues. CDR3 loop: CASSGEGALTEAFF. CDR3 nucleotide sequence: TGTGCCAGCAGTGGGGAGGGGGCTCTCACTGAAGCTTTCTTT.

CDR3 bases: TGCAGTGCTAGTGGGTTAGGGTTTGATATTGCCATTCAGTACTTC. As protein: CSASGLGFDIAIQYF. This chain links TRBV20-1 with TRBJ2-4; D call uncertain. CDR3 length: 15 residues. V shed 3 bases and J shed 9 bases, with 21 bases lying between them. The germline V gene has CDR1 DFQATT and CDR2 SNEGSKA (reference sequence).

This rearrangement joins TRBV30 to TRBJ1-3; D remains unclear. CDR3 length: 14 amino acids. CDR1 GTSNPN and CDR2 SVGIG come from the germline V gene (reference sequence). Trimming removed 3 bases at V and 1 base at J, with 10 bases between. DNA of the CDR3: TGTGCCTGGAGCGGCTTCCTATCTGGAAACACCATATATTTT. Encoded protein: CAWSGFLSGNTIYF.

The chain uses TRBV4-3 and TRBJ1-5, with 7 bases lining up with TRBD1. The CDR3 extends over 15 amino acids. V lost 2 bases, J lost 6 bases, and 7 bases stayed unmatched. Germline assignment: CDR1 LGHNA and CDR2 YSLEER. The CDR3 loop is CASSQSIAGGQPQHF. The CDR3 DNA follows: TGCGCCAGCAGCCAATCGATCGCAGGGGGTCAGCCCCAGCATTTT.

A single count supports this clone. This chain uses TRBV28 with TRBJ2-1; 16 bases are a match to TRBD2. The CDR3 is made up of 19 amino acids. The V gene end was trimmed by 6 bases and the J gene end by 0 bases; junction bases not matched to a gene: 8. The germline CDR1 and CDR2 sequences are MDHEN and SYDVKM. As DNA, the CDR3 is TGTGCCAGCAGACCTGGGACTAGCGGGAGGGGCCGCTCCTACAATGAGCAGTTCTTC. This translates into CASRPGTSGRGRSYNEQFF.

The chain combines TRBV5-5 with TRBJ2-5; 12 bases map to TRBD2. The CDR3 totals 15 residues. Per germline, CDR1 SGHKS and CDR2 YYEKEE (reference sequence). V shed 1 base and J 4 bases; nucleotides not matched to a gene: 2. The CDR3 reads CASSLSSGGVETQYF. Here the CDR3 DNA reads TGTGCCAGCAGCTTGTCTAGCGGGGGGGTAGAGACCCAGTACTTC. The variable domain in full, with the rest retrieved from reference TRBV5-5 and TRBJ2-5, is DAGVTQSPTHLIKTRGQQVTLRCSPISGHKSVSWYQQVLGQGPQFIFQYYEKEERGRGNFPDRFSARQFPNYSSELNVNALLLGDSALYLCASSLSSGGVETQYFGPGTRLLVL.

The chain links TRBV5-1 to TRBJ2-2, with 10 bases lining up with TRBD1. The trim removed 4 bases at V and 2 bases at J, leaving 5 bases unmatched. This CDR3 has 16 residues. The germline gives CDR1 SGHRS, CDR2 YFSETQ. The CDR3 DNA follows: TGCGCCAGCAGCCTAGGGACAGGGGACAACACCGGGGAGCTGTTTTTT. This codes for CASSLGTGDNTGELFF.

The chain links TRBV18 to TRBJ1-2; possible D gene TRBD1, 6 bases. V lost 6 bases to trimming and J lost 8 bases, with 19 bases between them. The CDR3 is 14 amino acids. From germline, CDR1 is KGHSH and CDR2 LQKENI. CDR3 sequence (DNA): TGTGCCAGCTCGAAATTCGACAGGTCAGGGGGCTACACCTTC. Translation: CASSKFDRSGGYTF.

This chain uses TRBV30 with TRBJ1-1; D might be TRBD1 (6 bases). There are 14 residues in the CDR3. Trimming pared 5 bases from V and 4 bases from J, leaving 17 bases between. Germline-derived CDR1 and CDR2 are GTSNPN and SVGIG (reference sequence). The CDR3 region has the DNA TGTGCCTGGTCCCAGGGGCGGGATGGCACTGAAGCTTTCTTT. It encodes CAWSQGRDGTEAFF.

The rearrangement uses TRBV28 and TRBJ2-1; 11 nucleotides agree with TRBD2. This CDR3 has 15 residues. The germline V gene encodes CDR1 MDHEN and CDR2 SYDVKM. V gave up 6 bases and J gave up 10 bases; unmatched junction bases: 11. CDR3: CASRKLAGVIGEQFF. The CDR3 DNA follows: TGTGCCAGCAGGAAACTAGCGGGAGTAATCGGGGAGCAGTTCTTC.

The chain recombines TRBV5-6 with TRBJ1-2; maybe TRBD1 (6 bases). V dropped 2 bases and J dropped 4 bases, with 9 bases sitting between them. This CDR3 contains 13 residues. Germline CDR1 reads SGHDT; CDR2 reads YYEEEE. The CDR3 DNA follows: TGTGCCAGCAGCTTACTGGACAGCTATGGCTACACCTTC. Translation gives CASSLLDSYGYTF.

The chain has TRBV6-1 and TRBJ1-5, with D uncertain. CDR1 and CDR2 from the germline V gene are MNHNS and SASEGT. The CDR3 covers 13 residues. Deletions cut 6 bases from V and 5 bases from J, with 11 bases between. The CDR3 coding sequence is TGTGCCAGCAGGGGCTTCCGAGATCAGCCCCAGCATTTT. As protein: CASRGFRDQPQHF.

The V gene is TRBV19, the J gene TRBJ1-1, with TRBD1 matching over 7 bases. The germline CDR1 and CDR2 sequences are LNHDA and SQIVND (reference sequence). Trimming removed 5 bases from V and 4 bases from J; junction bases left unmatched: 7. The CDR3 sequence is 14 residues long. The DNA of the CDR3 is TGTGCCAGTAGTCCAGGGGGTTTGGGCACTGAAGCTTTCTTT. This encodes CASSPGGLGTEAFF. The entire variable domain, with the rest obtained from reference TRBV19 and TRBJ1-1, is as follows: DGGITQSPKYLFRKEGQNVTLSCEQNLNHDAMYWYRQDPGQGLRLIYYSQIVNDFQKGDIAEGYSVSREKKESFPLTVTSAQKNPTAFYLCASSPGGLGTEAFFGQGTRLTVV.

The CDR3 region has the DNA TGCAGCGGCTATACAGGGGGAAACACTGAAGCTTTCTTT. It codes for CSGYTGGNTEAFF. This chain connects TRBV29-1 to TRBJ1-1; 8 bases agree with TRBD1. CDR3 length: 13 residues. Per germline, CDR1 SQVTM and CDR2 ANQGSEA. The ends lost 7 bases at V and 2 bases at J; junction bases unmatched: 6.

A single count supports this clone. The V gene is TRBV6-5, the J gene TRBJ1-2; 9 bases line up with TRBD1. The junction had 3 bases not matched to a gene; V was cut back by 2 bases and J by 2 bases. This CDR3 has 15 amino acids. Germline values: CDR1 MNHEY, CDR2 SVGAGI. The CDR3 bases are TGTGCCAGCAGTTACCCCGGGACAGGGAACTATGGCTACACCTTC. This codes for CASSYPGTGNYGYTF.

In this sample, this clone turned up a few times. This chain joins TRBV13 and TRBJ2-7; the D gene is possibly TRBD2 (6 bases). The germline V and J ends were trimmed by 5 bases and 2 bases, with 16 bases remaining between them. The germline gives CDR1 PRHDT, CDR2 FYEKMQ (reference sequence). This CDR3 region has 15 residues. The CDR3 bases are TGTGCCAGCAGCCAACAGGCGGGGATCACCTACGAGCAGTACTTC. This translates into CASSQQAGITYEQYF.

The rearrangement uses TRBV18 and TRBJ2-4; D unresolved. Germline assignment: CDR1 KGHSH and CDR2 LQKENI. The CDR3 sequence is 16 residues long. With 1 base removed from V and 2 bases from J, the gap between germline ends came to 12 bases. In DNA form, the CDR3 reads TGTGCCAGCTCACCACGCGGAGCCCTTTCCAAAAACATTCAGTACTTC. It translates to CASSPRGALSKNIQYF.

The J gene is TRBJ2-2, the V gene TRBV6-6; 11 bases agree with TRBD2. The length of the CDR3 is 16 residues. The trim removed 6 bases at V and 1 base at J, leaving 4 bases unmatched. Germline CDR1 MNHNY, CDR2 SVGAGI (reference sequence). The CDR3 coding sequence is TGTGCCAGCAGACTAGCGGGAGCCCTGAACACCGGGGAGCTGTTTTTT. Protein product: CASRLAGALNTGELFF.

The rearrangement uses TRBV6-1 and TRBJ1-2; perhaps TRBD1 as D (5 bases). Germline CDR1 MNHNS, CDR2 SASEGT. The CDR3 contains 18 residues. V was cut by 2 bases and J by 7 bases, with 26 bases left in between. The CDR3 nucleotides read TGTGCCAGCAGTGAATCCGGTTGGGCAGGGCCAACTGAGGGTGGCTACACCTTC. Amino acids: CASSESGWAGPTEGGYTF.

DNA for the CDR3: TGTGCCAGTAGTCAAACGCAGGGTCGGTCTGAGCAGTTCTTC. It is translated as CASSQTQGRSEQFF. The chain uses TRBV19 and TRBJ2-1; the D gene is possibly TRBD1 (5 bases). Looked up from germline, CDR1 is LNHDA and CDR2 is SQIVND (reference sequence). Trimming took 5 bases from V and 9 from J, leaving 17 bases between them. This CDR3 has 14 residues.